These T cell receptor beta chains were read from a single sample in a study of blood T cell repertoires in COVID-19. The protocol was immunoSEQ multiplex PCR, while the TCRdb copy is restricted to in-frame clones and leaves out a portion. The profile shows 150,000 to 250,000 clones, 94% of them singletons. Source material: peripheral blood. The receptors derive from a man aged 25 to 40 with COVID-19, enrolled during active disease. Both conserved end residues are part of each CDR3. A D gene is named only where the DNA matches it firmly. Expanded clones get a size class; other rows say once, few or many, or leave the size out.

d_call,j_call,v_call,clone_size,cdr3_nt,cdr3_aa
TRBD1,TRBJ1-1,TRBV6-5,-,TGTGCCAGCAGGGACAGGGGCGGGGTCACTGAAGCTTTCTTT,CASRDRGGVTEAFF
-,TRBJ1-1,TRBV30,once,TGTGCCTGGAGTTTGGGGGGGATGACTGAAGCTTTCTTT,CAWSLGGMTEAFF
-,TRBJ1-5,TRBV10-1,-,TGCGCCAGCAGTGAATGGGCCCCAAGATCTCAGCCCCAGCATTTT,CASSEWAPRSQPQHF
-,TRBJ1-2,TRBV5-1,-,TGCGCCAGCAGCTTGGATGAGGATGGCTACACCTTC,CASSLDEDGYTF
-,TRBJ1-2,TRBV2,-,TGTGCCAGCAGCGAAGAGGTTAGCCCCCCGGGTGGCTACACCTTC,CASSEEVSPPGGYTF
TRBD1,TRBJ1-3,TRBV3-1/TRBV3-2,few,TGTGCCAGCAGTCCATGGACAGGAACAGGAAACACCATATATTTT,CASSPWTGTGNTIYF
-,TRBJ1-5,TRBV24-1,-,TGTGCCACCAGTGACTCTAGAGGGCCCCAGCATTTT,CATSDSRGPQHF
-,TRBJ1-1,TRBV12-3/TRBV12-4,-,TGTGCCAGCAGCAGAAACACTGAAGCTTTCTTT,CASSRNTEAFF
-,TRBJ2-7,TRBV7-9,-,TGTGCCAGCAGCCTATACAGGGCGTCCTACGAGCAGTACTTC,CASSLYRASYEQYF
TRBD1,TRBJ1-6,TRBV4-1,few,TGCGCCAGCAGCCCCTCGACAGGGCTGAATTCACCCCTCCACTTT,CASSPSTGLNSPLHF
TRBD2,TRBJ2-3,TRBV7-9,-,TGTGCCAGCAGCTTAACTCGAGCGGGGCCCACAGATACGCAGTATTTT,CASSLTRAGPTDTQYF
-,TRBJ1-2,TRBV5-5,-,TGTGCCAGCAGCCAGGCACTAGCAGGGGGCTACACCTTC,CASSQALAGGYTF
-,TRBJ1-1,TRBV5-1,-,TGCGCCAGCAGCTTGGACAGTACCCTGAACACTGAAGCTTTCTTT,CASSLDSTLNTEAFF
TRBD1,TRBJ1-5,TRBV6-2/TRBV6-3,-,TGTGCCAGCAGTTACTCGTCAGGGGGATTCAATCAGCCCCAGCATTTT,CASSYSSGGFNQPQHF
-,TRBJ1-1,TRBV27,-,TGTGCCAGCAGCACGGCCAGGGGCGTTGCTTTCTTT,CASSTARGVAFF
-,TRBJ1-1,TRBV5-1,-,TGCGCCAGCAGCTTTCGAGGACAGAAAACCATGAACACTGAAGCTTTCTTT,CASSFRGQKTMNTEAFF
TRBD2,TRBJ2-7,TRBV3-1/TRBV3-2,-,TGTGCCAGCAGCCGCGGGACTAGCTTCATCGAGCAGTACTTC,CASSRGTSFIEQYF
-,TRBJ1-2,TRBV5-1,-,TGCGCCAGCAGCTTGGTTGAGGGCGCTAACTATGGCTACACCTTC,CASSLVEGANYGYTF
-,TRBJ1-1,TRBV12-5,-,TGTGCTAGTGGTTTTGCGCTCAACACTGAAGCTTTCTTT,CASGFALNTEAFF
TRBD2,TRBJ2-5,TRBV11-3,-,TGTGCCAGCAGCCCTGGCCCCACTAGCGGGGGGGCCCAAGAGACCCAGTACTTC,CASSPGPTSGGAQETQYF
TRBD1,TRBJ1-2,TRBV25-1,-,TGTGCCAGCAGTGCCCCCGGGACAGGGGTACGCGGCTACACCTTC,CASSAPGTGVRGYTF
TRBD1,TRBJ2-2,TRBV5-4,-,TGTGCCAGCAGCTCTTCGGGACAGACCAGAACCGGGGAGCTGTTTTTT,CASSSSGQTRTGELFF
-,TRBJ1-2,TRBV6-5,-,TGTGCCAGCAGTAACCAGGGGACTAACTATGGCTACACCTTC,CASSNQGTNYGYTF
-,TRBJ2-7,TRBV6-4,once,TGTGCCAGCAGACCTGACCGGGACATAGCCTACGAGCAGTACTTC,CASRPDRDIAYEQYF
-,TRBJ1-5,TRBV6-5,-,TGTGCCAGCAGTTTACAGGGAATCCAGCCCCAGCATTTT,CASSLQGIQPQHF